A selection of T cell receptor beta chains follows, all from one sample in a study of T cell changes during pregnancy in multiple sclerosis. Sequencing used immunoSEQ multiplex PCR; TCRdb keeps in-frame clones, though not all of them. The sample holds just under 80,000 clones, 93% seen once. The material was peripheral blood, obtained in the second trimester of pregnancy. Receptor source: a female donor in good health, enrolled as a control in a pregnancy study. Each CDR3 is given with its conserved first and last residue. D genes are given only for firm matches. Size tells how often a clone was seen (once, few, many) or the class of an expanded clone, and some rows leave it out.

abundance	v_gene	j_gene	d_gene	CDR3nt	CDR3aa
-	TRBV10-3	TRBJ2-4	-	TGTGCCACCTCCCCTCAAAACATTCAGTACTTC	CATSPQNIQYF
-	TRBV18	TRBJ2-3	TRBD1	TGTGCCAGCTCACCACCGGGAAGGGGGCAGGATACGCAGTATTTT	CASSPPGRGQDTQYF
-	TRBV7-3	TRBJ2-1	-	TGTGCCAGCAGCCGCGTCAACTACAATGAGCAGTTCTTC	CASSRVNYNEQFF
-	TRBV27	TRBJ2-7	TRBD1	TGTGCCAGCAGTCGTTTCGAGGGACAGCCCAGGGAGCAGTACTTC	CASSRFEGQPREQYF
-	TRBV30	TRBJ1-2	-	TGTGCCCGGGGACCGGGGGGGGATTATGGCTACACCTTC	CARGPGGDYGYTF
-	TRBV6-1	TRBJ1-2	TRBD1	TGTGCCAGCAGTGCCGGGACAGGGGATGGCTACACCTTC	CASSAGTGDGYTF
-	TRBV27	TRBJ2-7	-	TGTGCCAGCAGGCGCGGGGGCTCTAACGAGCAGTACTTC	CASRRGGSNEQYF
-	TRBV25-1	TRBJ1-2	-	TGTGCCAGCAGCCTTGGCCAGGTGAACTATGGCTACACCTTC	CASSLGQVNYGYTF
-	TRBV6-5	TRBJ1-1	-	TGTGCCAGCAGTTACGAGGGTACTGAAGCTTTCTTT	CASSYEGTEAFF
-	TRBV4-1	TRBJ1-1	TRBD1	TGCGCCAGCAGAACCGAATCCGGGACAGGGGGCGCCGATCCTGCTGAAGCTTTCTTT	CASRTESGTGGADPAEAFF
-	TRBV28	TRBJ1-6	-	TGTGCCAGCAGCCCCTGGGGCCGCGATTCACCCCTCCACTTT	CASSPWGRDSPLHF
-	TRBV5-8	TRBJ2-5	TRBD2	TGTGCCAGCAGCTTGTATGAGTCTAGCGGGGGGGCGCTCGAGACCCAGTACTTC	CASSLYESSGGALETQYF
few	TRBV9	TRBJ1-1	TRBD1	TGTGCCAGCAGCAGCTCAGGGGGACCTATTGAAGCTTTCTTT	CASSSSGGPIEAFF
-	TRBV18	TRBJ1-1	TRBD1	TGTGCCAGCTCTCAGAATACAGGGGACACTGAAGCTTTCTTT	CASSQNTGDTEAFF
-	TRBV6-5	TRBJ2-3	-	TGTGCCAGCACGACAGCAGGTCGTCCGGATACGCAGTATTTT	CASTTAGRPDTQYF
-	TRBV7-2	TRBJ2-3	-	TGTGCCAGCAGCTCCCGCCCGCCGGGGAGCACAGATACGCAGTATTTT	CASSSRPPGSTDTQYF
-	TRBV7-9	TRBJ1-1	TRBD1	TGTGCCAGCAGCACAGGGGGAAGATGGAACACTGAAGCTTTCTTT	CASSTGGRWNTEAFF
-	TRBV2	TRBJ2-3	TRBD2	TGTGCCAGCAGTGAATGGTTGACTAGCGGGGTTCAAGATACGCAGTATTTT	CASSEWLTSGVQDTQYF
-	TRBV5-1	TRBJ1-4	-	TGCGCCAGCAGCTTGGCCGGGGGGTACCCCTATAATGAAAAACTGTTTTTT	CASSLAGGYPYNEKLFF
-	TRBV4-3	TRBJ1-5	-	TGCGCCAGCAGCCAAGATCGGCAGGGTGATCAGCCCCAGCATTTT	CASSQDRQGDQPQHF
-	TRBV5-1	TRBJ2-1	TRBD2	TGCGCCAGCAGCCCGGGAAACGCGGGAGGTAATGAGCAGTTCTTC	CASSPGNAGGNEQFF
-	TRBV6-6	TRBJ2-7	-	TGTGCCAGCAGTTACTTCTTGGGACAACCGTACGAGCAGTACTTC	CASSYFLGQPYEQYF
-	TRBV27	TRBJ1-6	-	TGTGCCAGCAGTATTCCCGGGTTTTCACCCCTCCACTTT	CASSIPGFSPLHF
once	TRBV11-2	TRBJ1-4	-	TGTGCCAGCAGCCGTTGGGGGGTTAATGAAAAACTGTTTTTT	CASSRWGVNEKLFF
-	TRBV19	TRBJ1-1	-	TGTGCCAGTAGTATAGGCGAGGAGAACACTGAAGCTTTCTTT	CASSIGEENTEAFF
-	TRBV11-3	TRBJ1-1	-	TGTGCCAGCAGCTTAGCCGGGTCCCCGGGGACTGAAGCTTTCTTT	CASSLAGSPGTEAFF
-	TRBV9	TRBJ2-2	-	TGTGCCAGCAGCGTCAGCGGAACCCGGGAGCTGTTTTTT	CASSVSGTRELFF
-	TRBV27	TRBJ1-1	-	TGTGCCAGCAGTTTGATCGGGGGAGTGGCTGAAGCTTTCTTT	CASSLIGGVAEAFF
-	TRBV9	TRBJ1-1	-	TGTGCCAGCAGCGTAGGAACAGGGACTGAAGCTTTCTTT	CASSVGTGTEAFF
-	TRBV29-1	TRBJ2-7	-	TGCAGCGCTGAGGGTCCTAGCTCCTACGAGCAGTACTTC	CSAEGPSSYEQYF
once	TRBV11-3	TRBJ1-5	-	TGTGCCAGCAGCTTAGAGGCAGGGGGCAATCAGCCCCAGCATTTT	CASSLEAGGNQPQHF
-	TRBV4-1	TRBJ2-7	TRBD2	TGCGCCAGCAGCCAAGATGGGACTAGCTCACGCGAGCAGTACTTC	CASSQDGTSSREQYF
-	TRBV21-1	TRBJ2-1	-	TGTGCCAGCAGCAAAGTAAGCCTAGCGGGAACCTACAATGAGCAGTTCTTC	CASSKVSLAGTYNEQFF
-	TRBV5-6	TRBJ2-7	TRBD1	TGTGCCAGCAGCCCTCAGGACAGGCTCTCCTACGAGCAGTACTTC	CASSPQDRLSYEQYF
-	TRBV29-1	TRBJ2-7	TRBD1	TGCAGCGTTGAAGATGACAGGGGCATCTACGAGCAGTACTTC	CSVEDDRGIYEQYF
-	TRBV4-2	TRBJ2-2	TRBD2	TGTGCCAGCAGCCAAGTCGCGGGGGGAAACACCGGGGAGCTGTTTTTT	CASSQVAGGNTGELFF
-	TRBV5-6	TRBJ2-7	-	TGTGCCAGCAGCCCGCCTCGGGCAGGGGGGTCCGAGCAGTACTTC	CASSPPRAGGSEQYF
once	TRBV7-2	TRBJ1-2	-	TGTGCCAGCAGCTTGCGGGAGTCCTATGGCTACACCTTC	CASSLRESYGYTF
-	TRBV4-1	TRBJ2-5	TRBD1	TGCGCCAGCAGCCAAGATCCCCGACAGGGGAGGGAGACCCAGTACTTC	CASSQDPRQGRETQYF
-	TRBV19	TRBJ1-2	-	TGTGCCAGTACGGTCAACTATCTTGGCTACACCTTC	CASTVNYLGYTF
-	TRBV5-1	TRBJ1-1	-	TGCGCCAGCAGCTTTTTCCGGGGGGCCGGTGAAGCTTTCTTT	CASSFFRGAGEAFF
-	TRBV7-2	TRBJ2-7	-	TGTGCCAGCAGCCGGACAGCTAGCTCCTACGAGCAGTACTTC	CASSRTASSYEQYF
-	TRBV18	TRBJ2-1	-	TGTGCCAGCTCACCGGGAGCGTACAATGAGCAGTTCTTC	CASSPGAYNEQFF
-	TRBV20-1	TRBJ2-7	-	TGCAGTGCTAGTGGGGAGGAGAAGCAGTACTTC	CSASGEEKQYF
-	TRBV7-9	TRBJ1-1	-	TGTGCCAGCAGTGGCCGACAGACCAACACTGAAGCTTTCTTT	CASSGRQTNTEAFF
-	TRBV18	TRBJ1-3	TRBD1	TGTGCCAGCACGCGGGGAGCAGGGGGCTTTGGAAACACCATATATTTT	CASTRGAGGFGNTIYF
-	TRBV6-9	TRBJ1-6	-	TGTGCCAGCAGTTATAGACAGCCAGACCCTTATAATTCACCCCTCCACTTT	CASSYRQPDPYNSPLHF
-	TRBV6-4	TRBJ2-3	TRBD2	TGTGCCAGCAGCCGCCTAGCGGGGTCAGATACGCAGTATTTT	CASSRLAGSDTQYF
few	TRBV20-1	TRBJ1-1	-	TGCAGTGGACTGATCAACACTGAAGCTTTCTTT	CSGLINTEAFF
-	TRBV6-5	TRBJ1-1	-	TGTGCCAGCAGTTACTCAGTAGGGGGGGGAGCTTTCTTT	CASSYSVGGGAFF
few	TRBV28	TRBJ2-2	-	TGTGCCAGCACCTGGGGGGACACCGGGGAGCTGTTTTTT	CASTWGDTGELFF
-	TRBV2	TRBJ1-4	TRBD1	TGTGCCAGGGGGACAGCAACTAATGAAAAACTGTTTTTT	CARGTATNEKLFF
-	TRBV19	TRBJ1-5	-	TGTGCCGTCGCGGAAGGGAGGGATCAGCCCCAGCATTTT	CAVAEGRDQPQHF
-	TRBV9	TRBJ2-5	TRBD2	TGTGCCAGCAGCCCCGGACTAGCGGGGGGGGGAGTTGAGACCCAGTACTTC	CASSPGLAGGGVETQYF
-	TRBV11-3	TRBJ1-4	TRBD1	TGTGCCAGCAGCCAAGGACAGGTTGGAGAAAAACTGTTTTTT	CASSQGQVGEKLFF
-	TRBV11-3	TRBJ2-1	TRBD2	TGTGCCAGCAGCTCTCTAGCGGGGGGAGCTAACTACAATGAGCAGTTCTTC	CASSSLAGGANYNEQFF
-	TRBV11-2	TRBJ1-1	-	TGTGCCAGCAGCTTTTGGACAGTGAATGAAGCTTTCTTT	CASSFWTVNEAFF
-	TRBV6-1	TRBJ1-4	-	TGTGCCAGCAGTGAAGGGTGGGGGCAGGGTAATGAAAAACTGTTTTTT	CASSEGWGQGNEKLFF